Shown below are 16 T cell receptor beta chains from a single sample sequenced in a study of T cell repertoires in cytomegalovirus infection. From the reads, TCRdb called clonotypes with MiXCR, one entry per CDR3 protein. Of about 360,000 distinct CDR3 sequences listed, 15% to 20% are singletons. Sequenced material: PBMCs. The receptors originated from a human donor in good health (CMV status not recorded). Some clones in this sample may be carry-over from other donors' samples.

This clonotype appeared many times. The gene calls are TRBV7-2 and TRBJ2-1; TRBD2 matches at 11 bases. Germline lookup yields CDR1 SGHTA and CDR2 FQGNSA. The CDR3 has 14 amino acids. With 10 bases clipped from V and 6 bases from J, the junction kept 8 bases outside the gene matches. The chain's CDR3 is CATQLAGVVNEQFF. The CDR3 DNA is TGTGCCACCCAACTAGCGGGAGTGGTCAATGAGCAGTTCTTC.

In its sample, this clonotype was seen a few times. The CDR3 region has the DNA TGTGCCAGCAGCTTGCGGGGGGTTCGGCAAGAAAAACTGTTTTTT. The encoded protein is CASSLRGVRQEKLFF. The chain links TRBV5-6 to TRBJ1-4; TRBD1 might be the D (5 bases). Germline lookup yields CDR1 SGHDT and CDR2 YYEEEE. The CDR3 totals 15 residues. With 1 base removed from V and 8 bases from J, the gap between germline ends came to 15 bases.

The chain joins TRBV2 to TRBJ2-7; D uncertain. Germline lookup yields CDR1 SNHLY and CDR2 FYNNEI. V gave up 6 bases and J gave up 3 bases, with 6 bases separating them. The CDR3 sequence is 11 residues long. CDR3 residues: CASRVGYEQYF. DNA of the CDR3: TGTGCCAGCAGGGTCGGCTACGAGCAGTACTTC.

This clonotype has more than one count but fewer than ten. V is TRBV27 and J is TRBJ1-6; D gene ambiguous. This CDR3 has 13 residues. The V and J ends lost 2 bases and 8 bases respectively, with 7 bases between them. Germline lookup yields CDR1 MNHEY and CDR2 SMNVEV (reference sequence). The CDR3 region is CASSLKYDSPLHF. The CDR3 coding sequence is TGTGCCAGCAGTTTAAAATATGATTCACCCCTCCACTTT.

J is TRBJ2-3 and V is TRBV29-1; TRBD2 aligns across 7 bases. Trimming took 7 bases from V and 1 from J; bases not matched to a gene: 14. Germline CDR1 SQVTM, CDR2 ANQGSEA. The CDR3 consists of 16 residues. The CDR3 spells CSGRAPAGWGTDTQYF. Here the CDR3 DNA reads TGCAGCGGCAGGGCCCCAGCGGGATGGGGCACAGATACGCAGTATTTT.

This clonotype was detected many times. This sequence joins TRBV7-2 and TRBJ2-1; no clear D gene. The V end was cut by 5 bases, the J end by 3 bases, with 14 bases between. Germline V gene data show CDR1 as SGHTA and CDR2 as FQGNSA. CDR3 size: 15 residues. The CDR3 loop reads CASSPRWSDYNEQFF. The CDR3 DNA follows: TGTGCCAGCAGCCCCAGGTGGAGCGACTACAATGAGCAGTTCTTC.

The V call is TRBV5-6, the J call TRBJ1-4; 8 bases align to TRBD1. Trimming at V came to 0 bases and at J to 4 bases, leaving 2 bases not matched to a gene. Germline V gives CDR1 SGHDT, CDR2 YYEEEE. This CDR3 is built from 15 residues. CDR3: CASSLADRGNEKLFF. In DNA, the CDR3 is TGTGCCAGCAGCTTGGCCGACAGGGGTAATGAAAAACTGTTTTTT.

J is TRBJ1-1 and V is TRBV2; D is uncertain. CDR3 size: 10 residues. The V gene's germline CDR1 is SNHLY and CDR2 FYNNEI. Between the trimmed V and J ends, which lost 7 bases and 11 bases, there was a span of 11 bases. The DNA of the CDR3 is TGTGCCAGCAACGGGCGACCTGCTTTCTTT. Residues: CASNGRPAFF.

V and J are TRBV30 and TRBJ1-4; 8 positions agree with TRBD1. Germline lookup yields CDR1 GTSNPN and CDR2 SVGIG (reference sequence). CDR3 length equals 15 residues. V was pared by 4 bases and J by 4 bases, with 8 bases of the junction left unmatched. For the CDR3, the DNA is TGTGCCTGGACCTTTGGGGACAGGATTAATGAAAAACTGTTTTTT. This encodes CAWTFGDRINEKLFF. The full variable domain, its missing parts supplied by reference TRBV30 and TRBJ1-4, is SQTIHQWPATLVQPVGSPLSLECTVEGTSNPNLYWYRQAAGRGLQLLFYSVGIGQISSEVPQNLSASRPQDRQFILSSKKLLLSDSGFYLCAWTFGDRINEKLFFGSGTQLSVL.

The chain employs TRBV12-3 or TRBV12-4 and TRBJ2-7; D gene unclear. Between the trimmed V and J ends, which lost 8 bases and 3 bases, there was a span of 8 bases. The CDR3 is made up of 11 amino acids. In nucleotides, the CDR3 is TGTGCCAGCGGCTACTACTACGAGCAGTACTTC. Amino acids: CASGYYYEQYF.

The CDR3 DNA reads TGTGCCAGCAGCGCCCTGGGAGGGGCTAGTGAAAAACTGTTTTTT. Its translation is CASSALGGASEKLFF. This chain joins TRBV7-2 and TRBJ1-4, with D possibly being TRBD1 (5 bases). In germline, CDR1 is SGHTA, CDR2 FQGNSA. V lost 5 bases to trimming and J lost 7 bases, with 17 bases between them. This CDR3 comprises 15 residues.

This clonotype came up many times. The rearrangement uses TRBV7-2 and TRBJ1-5; no clear D. The CDR3 runs to 13 residues. In germline, CDR1 is SGHTA, CDR2 FQGNSA. V lost 3 bases and J lost 4, with 7 bases in between. The CDR3: CASSLSFNQPQHF. The CDR3 DNA reads TGTGCCAGCAGCTTGTCTTTTAATCAGCCCCAGCATTTT.

About this clonotype: Since a much larger clone is just one base distant, this may be a read error. The genes are TRBV11-1 and TRBJ2-2; D might be TRBD1 (5 bases). CDR1 and CDR2 from the germline V gene are SGHAT and FQDESV (reference sequence). The CDR3 consists of 13 residues. V was trimmed by 3 bases and J by 6 bases, leaving 8 bases between them. The CDR3 nucleotides are TGTGCCAGCAGCTTCAGGGATCCCGGGGAGCTGTTTTTT. It encodes CASSFRDPGELFF.

This clonotype showed up just a few times. For the CDR3, the DNA is TGTGCCAGCAGCTTAGAGTTGGGGGGACCGGGGGAGACCCAGTACTTC. This sequence encodes CASSLELGGPGETQYF. The chain is built from TRBV7-2 and TRBJ2-5; possible D gene TRBD2, 6 bases. This CDR3 region has 16 residues. Germline CDR1 SGHTA, CDR2 FQGNSA. Trimming shortened V by 1 base and J by 5 bases, and 17 bases separated the two germline ends.

This clonotype was counted a few times. The J gene is TRBJ1-1, the V gene TRBV5-1; no firm D call. The CDR3 totals 14 residues. CDR1 and CDR2 (germline): SGHRS, YFSETQ. Trimming cost V 1 base and J 4 bases, with 11 bases left between them. The chain's CDR3 is CASSLIREGTEAFF. The CDR3 nucleotides read TGCGCCAGCAGCTTGATCCGGGAAGGCACTGAAGCTTTCTTT.

This clonotype was counted at least ten times. The gene calls are TRBV24-1 and TRBJ2-3; possible D gene TRBD1, 6 bases. Trimming cost V 4 bases and J 0 bases, with 13 bases left between them. The CDR3 is made up of 16 amino acids. From germline, CDR1 is KGHDR and CDR2 SFDVKD. Written as DNA, the CDR3 is TGTGCCACCAGTGACTGGACAGACTCTAGCACAGATACGCAGTATTTT. Translation gives CATSDWTDSSTDTQYF.